The present entry profiles one T cell receptor (beta chain) with its context. Its antigen is not known. Sequencing used immunoSEQ multiplex PCR; TCRdb keeps in-frame clones, though not all of them. Here the sample spans some 190,000 clones, roughly 94% being singletons. From germline, CDR1 is MGHRA and CDR2 YSYEKL. The CDR3 sequence is 16 residues long. With V trimmed by 1 base and J by 3 bases, 5 bases remained unmatched. The source of the sample is a study of T cell responses to AZD1222 COVID-19 vaccine. Study conclusions and caveats: Donors, mostly white British, included more females; clonal diversity was possibly underestimated.

The source of this sequence is an adult who received the MenACWY meningococcal vaccine as a control. The starting material was peripheral blood, obtained 28 days after the second dose of the MenACWY control vaccine. The chain links TRBV4-1 to TRBJ2-2, with TRBD2 identical over 7 bases. In nucleotides, the CDR3 is TGCGCCAGCAGCCAAGTAGGGAGGGTGGACACCGGGGAGCTGTTTTTT. Protein product: CASSQVGRVDTGELFF.